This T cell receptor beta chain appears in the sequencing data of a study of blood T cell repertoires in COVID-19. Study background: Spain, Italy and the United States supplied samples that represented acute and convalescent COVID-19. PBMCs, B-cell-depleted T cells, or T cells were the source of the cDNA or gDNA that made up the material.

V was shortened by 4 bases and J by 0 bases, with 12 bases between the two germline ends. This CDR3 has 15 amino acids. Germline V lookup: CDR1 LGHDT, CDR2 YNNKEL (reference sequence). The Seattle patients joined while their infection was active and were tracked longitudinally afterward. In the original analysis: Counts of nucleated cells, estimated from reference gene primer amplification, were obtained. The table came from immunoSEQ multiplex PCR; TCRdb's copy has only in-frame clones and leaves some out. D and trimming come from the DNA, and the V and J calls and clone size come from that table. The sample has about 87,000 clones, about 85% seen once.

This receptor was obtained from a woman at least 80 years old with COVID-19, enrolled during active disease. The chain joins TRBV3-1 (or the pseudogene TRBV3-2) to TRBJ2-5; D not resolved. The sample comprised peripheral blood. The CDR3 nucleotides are TGTGCCAGCAGCCCCACCGCAGGATACCAAGAGACCCAGTACTTC. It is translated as CASSPTAGYQETQYF.